A single sample gave rise to the 25 T cell receptor beta chains below, sequenced in a study of T cells after yellow fever vaccination. TCRdb reprocessed the 5' RACE reads via MiXCR and lists one record per CDR3 protein. In the table there are about 120,000 distinct CDR3 sequences, over 8% of which are singletons. The specimen was CD8+ T cells sorted from PBMCs, collected on the day of the yellow fever booster vaccination. These receptors came from a man aged 18 to 30 who received the YFV17D yellow fever vaccine.

This clonotype has just a few counts. The rearrangement links TRBV4-1 to TRBJ1-4; the D gene is possibly TRBD1 (6 bases). This CDR3 is built from 14 residues. The ends were cut back, 4 bases at V and 8 bases at J, with 14 bases in the middle. Looked up from germline, CDR1 is MGHRA and CDR2 is YSYEKL. The CDR3 region is CASSRLGGREKLFF. The CDR3, as DNA: TGCGCCAGCAGCCGACTTGGGGGGCGGGAAAAACTGTTTTTT.

This chain links TRBV7-2 with TRBJ1-2; no clear D. Germline CDR1 SGHTA, CDR2 FQGNSA. The CDR3 loop spans 12 amino acids. V lost 0 bases to trimming and J lost 5 bases, with 4 bases between them. DNA of the CDR3: TGTGCCAGCAGCTTAGCGCAATATGGCTACACCTTC. Translated, it gives CASSLAQYGYTF.

The V gene is TRBV11-2, the J gene TRBJ1-6; 12 positions agree with TRBD1. The CDR3 covers 15 residues. V lost 5 bases to trimming and J lost 9 bases; unmatched junction nucleotides: 5. CDR1 SGHAT and CDR2 FQNNGV come from the germline V gene. The CDR3 here is CASSPGQGASSPLHF. The CDR3 DNA follows: TGTGCCAGCAGCCCGGGACAGGGGGCAAGTTCACCCCTCCACTTT.

The table lists this clonotype with a few counts. CDR3 protein: CASSLEGAFLDNEQFF. The CDR3 bases are TGTGCCAGCAGCTTGGAGGGGGCGTTTCTCGACAATGAGCAGTTCTTC. This rearrangement joins TRBV7-9 to TRBJ2-1; possibly TRBD1 for D (7 bases). V lost 3 bases and J lost 5, with 17 bases in between. From germline, CDR1 is SEHNR and CDR2 FQNEAQ (reference sequence). The CDR3 contains 16 residues.

The chain recombines TRBV27 with TRBJ2-2, with 9 bases fitting TRBD1. The germline V gene has CDR1 MNHEY and CDR2 SMNVEV (reference sequence). V was clipped by 5 bases and J by 5 bases; unmatched bases: 6. The CDR3 spans 15 residues. DNA for the CDR3: TGTGCCAGCAGTCCCCGGGACAGGGCGACCGGGGAGCTGTTTTTT. Its protein is CASSPRDRATGELFF.

The V and J genes are TRBV5-1 and TRBJ1-2, with a weak D call TRBD1 (5 bases). V lost 2 bases and J 4 bases, leaving 21 bases between the germline ends. The germline V gene has CDR1 SGHRS and CDR2 YFSETQ. CDR3 length: 17 residues. The CDR3 DNA is TGCGCCAGCAGCTTCCCCCCCGTGGGCGGGACGGTCTATGGCTACACCTTC. It yields the protein CASSFPPVGGTVYGYTF.

In this sample, this clonotype turned up many times. The chain joins TRBV5-5 to TRBJ1-6; no clear D gene. CDR1 and CDR2 from the germline V gene are SGHKS and YYEKEE (reference sequence). The CDR3 is 15 amino acids. V dropped 0 bases and J dropped 5 bases, with 9 bases sitting between them. The DNA of the CDR3 is TGTGCCAGCAGCTTGGAACAGATACATAATTCACCCCTCCACTTT. This gives the protein CASSLEQIHNSPLHF. The full variable domain, in which reference TRBV5-5 and TRBJ1-6 provide the parts outside the CDR3, is DAGVTQSPTHLIKTRGQQVTLRCSPISGHKSVSWYQQVLGQGPQFIFQYYEKEERGRGNFPDRFSARQFPNYSSELNVNALLLGDSALYLCASSLEQIHNSPLHFGNGTRLTVT.

This clonotype was seen only a few times. Here the CDR3 reads CASSDSVLKGGYTF. For the CDR3, the DNA is TGTGCCAGCAGTGACTCGGTCCTTAAAGGAGGCTACACCTTC. The V gene is TRBV6-4, the J gene TRBJ1-2; D unclear. CDR1 is MRHNA, CDR2 SNTAGT, per germline. This CDR3 is 14 amino acids long. The germline V and J ends were trimmed by 0 bases and 8 bases, with 13 bases remaining between them.

The chain has TRBV7-6 and TRBJ1-3, with a tentative D call TRBD1 (6 bases). Germline-derived CDR1 and CDR2 are SGHVS and FNYEAQ. The CDR3 totals 13 residues. V was cut by 6 bases and J by 4 bases, with 10 bases left in between. CDR3 amino acids: CASSWGQGNTIYF. The CDR3 nucleotides are TGTGCCAGCAGTTGGGGGCAAGGAAACACCATATATTTT.

This clonotype was seen only a few times. This chain uses TRBV20-1 with TRBJ2-7, with 9 bases aligning to TRBD1. The CDR3 totals 15 residues. Looked up from germline, CDR1 is DFQATT and CDR2 is SNEGSKA (reference sequence). With V trimmed by 5 bases and J by 3 bases, 11 bases remained unmatched. CDR3 nucleotide sequence: TGCAGTGCTCTTGCGGTCAGGACAGGGGACTACGAGCAGTACTTC. Protein: CSALAVRTGDYEQYF.

This clonotype was observed a few times. The chain recombines TRBV4-3 with TRBJ2-1; D is uncertain. V was cut by 1 base and J by 6 bases, with 7 bases left in between. The CDR3 runs to 13 residues. CDR1 is LGHNA, CDR2 YSLEER, per germline. The CDR3: CASSQAETNEQFF. CDR3 coding DNA: TGCGCCAGCAGCCAAGCGGAGACCAATGAGCAGTTCTTC.

The chain couples TRBV10-3 to TRBJ2-7; D is tentatively TRBD1 or TRBD2 (5 bases each). V dropped 4 bases and J dropped 1 base, with 8 bases sitting between them. Germline CDR1 and CDR2: ENHRY and SYGVKD. There are 13 residues in the CDR3. The CDR3 bases are TGTGCCATCAGTGGGGACGTGTCCTACGAGCAGTACTTC. This gives the protein CAISGDVSYEQYF.

In this sample, this clonotype turned up a few times. The gene calls are TRBV19 and TRBJ2-1, with D perhaps TRBD2 (5 bases). This CDR3 has 14 residues. V lost 6 bases and J lost 8, with 17 bases in between. From germline, CDR1 is LNHDA and CDR2 SQIVND (reference sequence). The CDR3 sequence is CASRARGIIHEQFF. Written as DNA, the CDR3 is TGTGCCAGTAGGGCCCGGGGAATAATCCATGAGCAGTTCTTC.

This clonotype was counted between two and nine times. The genes are TRBV12-3 or TRBV12-4 and TRBJ2-5, with a tentative D call TRBD1 (6 bases). Trimming removed 6 bases from V and 5 bases from J, with 16 bases in between. The CDR3 extends over 14 amino acids. CDR3 DNA: TGTGCCAGCAGCCAAATCAGGGGTCGGGAGACCCAGTACTTC. Amino acid sequence: CASSQIRGRETQYF.

The rearrangement links TRBV7-2 to TRBJ2-7, with 13 bases aligning to TRBD2. This CDR3 contains 19 residues. V was pared by 1 base and J by 2 bases, with 11 bases of the junction left unmatched. In germline, CDR1 is SGHTA, CDR2 FQGNSA. This CDR3 is CASSLGAGTSGVGAYEQYV. In DNA, the CDR3 is TGTGCCAGCAGCTTAGGCGCCGGGACTAGCGGGGTGGGCGCCTACGAGCAGTACGTC.

The gene calls are TRBV29-1 and TRBJ1-1; D unclear. From germline, CDR1 is SQVTM and CDR2 ANQGSEA. The CDR3 sequence is 11 residues long. Trimming left V 3 bases short and J 4 bases short, with 6 bases between. CDR3 amino acids: CSVDVGTEAFF. The CDR3 DNA follows: TGCAGCGTTGATGTAGGCACTGAAGCTTTCTTT.

The chain joins TRBV4-3 to TRBJ2-7; 8 bases agree with TRBD1. J gave up 6 bases and V 0 bases, and 10 bases lay outside the gene matches. The CDR3 extends over 16 amino acids. Looked up from germline, CDR1 is LGHNA and CDR2 is YSLEER. CDR3 DNA sequence: TGCGCCAGCAGCCAAGACTACGGGACAGGAACTCCCGAGCAGTACTTC. This encodes CASSQDYGTGTPEQYF.

This clonotype was found many times. The chain links TRBV7-6 to TRBJ2-1, with D possibly being TRBD1 (6 bases). CDR1 SGHVS and CDR2 FNYEAQ come from the germline V gene. V lost 5 bases and J 9 bases, leaving 14 bases between the germline ends. The CDR3 sequence is 13 residues long. The CDR3: CASSTSQGSEQFF. The CDR3, as DNA: TGTGCCAGCAGCACCTCCCAGGGGAGTGAGCAGTTCTTC.

This rearrangement joins TRBV7-4 to TRBJ2-3; 7 bases match TRBD2. With V trimmed by 4 bases and J by 4 bases, 8 bases remained unmatched. Germline loops: CDR1 SGHVT, CDR2 SQSDAQ. The CDR3 has 15 residues. The CDR3 loop is CASSSAGSGADTQYF. Written as DNA, the CDR3 is TGTGCCAGCAGCTCAGCGGGGTCTGGGGCAGATACGCAGTATTTT.

Only a few counts were recorded for this clonotype. The chain couples TRBV19 to TRBJ1-6; 9 positions agree with TRBD1. The CDR3 runs to 13 residues. The germline V gene has CDR1 LNHDA and CDR2 SQIVND (reference sequence). Trimming removed 10 bases from V and 9 bases from J; junction bases left unmatched: 7. The CDR3 sequence is CATSQGASSPLHF. CDR3 sequence (DNA): TGTGCCACCTCACAGGGGGCCAGTTCACCCCTCCACTTT.

This clonotype was seen many times. The V gene is TRBV29-1, the J gene TRBJ2-3; D possibly corresponds to TRBD1 (5 bases). This CDR3 has 14 amino acids. V was shortened by 3 bases and J by 3 bases, with 13 bases between the two germline ends. The germline V gene has CDR1 SQVTM and CDR2 ANQGSEA. This CDR3 is CSVDDSISTDTQYF. CDR3 sequence (DNA): TGCAGCGTTGACGACAGCATCTCAACAGATACGCAGTATTTT.

The chain recombines TRBV12-3 or TRBV12-4 with TRBJ2-7, with D possibly being TRBD1 (5 bases). CDR3 length equals 13 residues. Trimming pared 3 bases from V and 2 bases from J, leaving 8 bases between. The CDR3 DNA follows: TGTGCCAGCAGTTTGTGGGGCACCTACGAGCAGTACGTC. Protein: CASSLWGTYEQYV.

This chain uses TRBV27 with TRBJ2-7, with 9 bases matching TRBD2. The CDR3 is made up of 15 amino acids. After removal of 2 bases from V and 4 bases from J, the junction contained 6 bases not matched to a gene. Per germline, CDR1 MNHEY and CDR2 SMNVEV (reference sequence). This CDR3 reads CASSLKGLAGYEQYF. The CDR3 region has the DNA TGTGCCAGCAGTTTAAAAGGGCTAGCGGGGTACGAGCAGTACTTC.

The rearrangement joins TRBV6-6 to TRBJ1-3, with D perhaps TRBD1 (5 bases). Trimming took 7 bases from V and 0 from J, leaving 10 bases between them. From germline, CDR1 is MNHNY and CDR2 SVGAGI (reference sequence). The CDR3 totals 14 residues. This chain's CDR3 is CASNNGASGNTIYF. In nucleotides, the CDR3 is TGTGCCAGCAACAACGGGGCCTCTGGAAACACCATATATTTT.

The genes are TRBV29-1 and TRBJ2-5; TRBD2 matches at 7 bases. J lost 2 bases, V lost 7 bases, and 4 bases had no gene match. Germline V gene data show CDR1 as SQVTM and CDR2 as ANQGSEA. The CDR3 is 12 residues long. CDR3 sequence: CSAEGGQETQYF. In DNA, the CDR3 is TGCAGCGCCGAGGGAGGGCAAGAGACCCAGTACTTC.